The 3 T cell receptor beta chains reported below all come from one sample, sequenced in a study of regulatory T cells in long-lasting Graves disease. Relying on iRepertoire HTBI primers and Arm-PCR of CDR3 regions, the team built TCR beta libraries. MiXCR, applied by TCRdb to the multiplex PCR reads, yields one record per CDR3 protein. The sample comprises 440,000 or so distinct CDR3 sequences, 14% to 15% of which are singletons, and 16% rests with the top ten. As to time point: newly diagnosed GD, antithyroid drugs for less than 3 months. RNA from PBMCs was the source of the TCR library. This same sample was also part of a study on T cells in Graves' hyperthyroidism and ophthalmopathy.

The starting material was peripheral blood mononuclear cells (PBMCs), obtained at new diagnosis, from a patient treated with antithyroid drugs. The receptor set was obtained from a woman aged 30 to 39 with Graves disease.

This clonotype was counted at least ten times. The V gene is TRBV20-1, the J gene TRBJ2-2; D is unresolved. V lost 3 bases, J lost 3 bases, and 11 bases lay in between. From germline, CDR1 is DFQATT and CDR2 SNEGSKA (reference sequence). The CDR3 is 14 residues long. The CDR3 DNA sequence: TGCAGTGCTAGGCCCGATGCGGACACCGGGGAGCTGTTTTTT. The encoded protein is CSARPDADTGELFF.

This chain joins TRBV5-1 and TRBJ2-1, with 9 bases identical to TRBD2. Trimming cost V 1 base and J 6 bases; bases outside gene matches: 5. This CDR3 contains 15 residues. The germline gives CDR1 SGHRS, CDR2 YFSETQ. CDR3 DNA: TGCGCCAGCAGCTTGACGGCGGGAGGGAGCAATGAGCAGTTCTTC. Translating it yields CASSLTAGGSNEQFF.

The chain joins TRBV7-9 to TRBJ2-3; 8 bases fit TRBD2. In germline, CDR1 is SEHNR, CDR2 FQNEAQ (reference sequence). J was trimmed by 0 bases and V by 5 bases; bases with no gene match: 7. The CDR3 length is 16 residues. The CDR3 bases are TGTGCCAGCAGCCCCCGGGCTAGCGGGAGCACAGATACGCAGTATTTT. Translation: CASSPRASGSTDTQYF.